This paragraph reports one T cell receptor beta chain. The antigen is not known. At one boundary the junction diverges from the germline segment, which might be a read error. The PCR was carried out with 60 Vbeta primers and 13 Jbeta primers. Repertoires were generated with immunoSEQ multiplex PCR, while TCRdb's copy carries only in-frame clones and drops some. The table shows more than 90,000 clones, with about 80% occurring only once. This sample is part of a study of cytomegalovirus exposure and HLA in healthy donors. Background on the study: Prior work identified more than 90 million unique TCR beta sequences in 150 million to 200 million T cells. Clustering assigned over 70% of the approximately 400 genotyped donors to the Caucasian-associated ancestry cluster.

Whole-study results and caveats: Prediction of most subjects' HLA-A and HLA-B alleles by TCR beta sequences was reportedly accurate. Sequencing likely produced, as an artifact, a cluster of highly shared sequence variants.

The CDR3 sequence is 13 residues long. The germline V gene encodes CDR1 ENHRY and CDR2 SYGVKD. Input material: PBMCs. The chain carries TRBV10-3 and TRBJ2-3, with D possibly being TRBD2 (5 bases). The TCR comes from a woman aged 60 to 75 in good health and CMV-seronegative. The CDR3 is CAIREWTGDTQYF. The CDR3 DNA reads TGTGCCATCAGGGAGTGGACTGGAGATACGCAGTATTTT.